A single sample is the source of the 26 T cell receptor beta chains below, sequenced in a study of control samples from healthy donors and cancer patients. Profiled with immunoSEQ multiplex PCR; TCRdb holds only in-frame clones, not every one. The profile covers 90,000 to 150,000 clones, with around 92% appearing a single time and about 40% taken by the ten largest. Sequencing used blood. The receptors were sampled from a man in his fifties or sixties in good health.

The chain links TRBV19 to TRBJ1-2; no clear D. The CDR3 contains 11 residues. Between the trimmed V and J ends, which lost 10 bases and 6 bases, there was a span of 12 bases. CDR1 and CDR2 from the germline V gene are LNHDA and SQIVND (reference sequence). The CDR3 here is CATPGGDGYTF. In nucleotides, the CDR3 is TGTGCCACCCCGGGTGGGGATGGCTACACCTTC.

CDR3 protein: CASSQEGNYEQYF. The CDR3 DNA is TGTGCCAGCAGCCAAGAGGGGAATTACGAGCAGTACTTC. This rearrangement joins TRBV4-2 to TRBJ2-7; D is uncertain. The germline gives CDR1 LGHNA, CDR2 YNFKEQ. The CDR3 has 13 residues. V lost 0 bases and J lost 4, with 7 bases in between.

This sequence joins TRBV25-1 and TRBJ1-5; 9 bases fit TRBD1. The trim removed 8 bases at V and 1 base at J, leaving 3 bases unmatched. CDR3 length: 14 amino acids. CDR1 MGHDK and CDR2 SYGVNS come from the germline V gene. The CDR3 sequence is CASGGQGSNQPQHF. The CDR3 DNA follows: TGTGCCAGCGGAGGACAGGGGAGCAATCAGCCCCAGCATTTT.

The chain joins TRBV7-9 to TRBJ1-1; D gene ambiguous. Trimming cost V 5 bases and J 3 bases, with 16 bases left between them. The CDR3 is 15 residues long. Germline assignment: CDR1 SEHNR and CDR2 FQNEAQ (reference sequence). The DNA for the CDR3 is TGTGCCAGCAGCCTAAGGGCCAACGGGGACACTGAAGCTTTCTTT. Amino acids: CASSLRANGDTEAFF.

This chain joins TRBV4-2 and TRBJ2-5; either TRBD1 or TRBD2 may supply D (6 bases each). Germline CDR1 LGHNA, CDR2 YNFKEQ. This CDR3 spans 17 amino acids. V was clipped by 0 bases and J by 2 bases, with 16 bases between them. The chain's CDR3 is CASSQDRGAGTQETQYF. As DNA, the CDR3 is TGTGCCAGCAGCCAAGATAGGGGGGCGGGGACTCAAGAGACCCAGTACTTC.

The chain couples TRBV6-5 to TRBJ2-5; a weak D match, TRBD2 (5 bases). The CDR3 spans 16 residues. Trimming removed 0 bases from V and 2 bases from J, with 13 bases in between. Germline assignment: CDR1 MNHEY and CDR2 SVGAGI. CDR3 nucleotide sequence: TGTGCCAGCAGTTACTCTCTATCCCGGGGACAAGAGACCCAGTACTTC. It codes for CASSYSLSRGQETQYF.

The rearrangement links TRBV6-2 or TRBV6-3 to TRBJ1-4, with D perhaps matching TRBD1 (5 bases). This CDR3 is 15 amino acids long. Trimming cost V 2 bases and J 5 bases, with 12 bases left between them. Germline V gene data show CDR1 as MNHEY and CDR2 as SVGEGT. CDR3 in DNA: TGTGCCAGCAGTTACCCCGCAGGGAGGAATGAAAAACTGTTTTTT. Translating gives CASSYPAGRNEKLFF.

The chain is built from TRBV2 and TRBJ1-2, with 8 bases fitting TRBD1. Germline lookup yields CDR1 SNHLY and CDR2 FYNNEI. The junction had 2 bases not matched to a gene; V was cut back by 1 base and J by 7 bases. The CDR3 spans 13 residues. CDR3 nucleotide sequence: TGTGCCAGCAGTGAAGACAGGGGGGGTGGCTACACCTTC. It yields the protein CASSEDRGGGYTF.

The rearrangement uses TRBV15 and TRBJ2-7; 7 bases map to TRBD1. Germline trimming cut 2 bases from V and 4 bases from J; bases unmatched to any gene: 2. CDR3 length: 13 residues. Looked up from germline, CDR1 is LNHNV and CDR2 is YYDKDF (reference sequence). This CDR3 reads CATSRQGVYEQYF. Here the CDR3 DNA reads TGTGCCACCAGCAGACAGGGGGTTTACGAGCAGTACTTC.

In regard to this clone: The sample contains more than one DNA sequence encoding this CDR3. The chain uses TRBV29-1 and TRBJ1-1; D is unresolved. This CDR3 contains 10 residues. CDR1 and CDR2 (germline): SQVTM, ANQGSEA. Trimming removed 4 bases at V and 4 bases at J, with 4 bases between. The CDR3 spells CSVVGTEAFF. Here the CDR3 DNA reads TGCAGCGTTGTAGGCACTGAAGCTTTCTTT.

The chain uses TRBV6-6 and TRBJ1-3; 9 positions match TRBD1. Germline loops: CDR1 MNHNY, CDR2 SVGAGI (reference sequence). This CDR3 spans 16 amino acids. The trim removed 6 bases at V and 0 bases at J, leaving 6 bases unmatched. The CDR3 nucleotides read TGTGCCAGCAGGTGGGACAGGGTCATCTCTGGAAACACCATATATTTT. It is translated as CASRWDRVISGNTIYF.

V and J are TRBV6-5 and TRBJ1-5, with TRBD1 as a possible D gene (5 bases). The germline V gene encodes CDR1 MNHEY and CDR2 SVGAGI. This CDR3 contains 13 residues. V was clipped by 7 bases and J by 4 bases, with 11 bases between them. The CDR3, as DNA: TGTGCCAGCACCACAGGCGGGAATCAGCCCCAGCATTTT. This encodes CASTTGGNQPQHF.

In the case of this clone: Other nucleotide sequences from this sample produce the same CDR3. The chain is built from TRBV2 and TRBJ1-5; tentative D call: TRBD1 (6 bases). The CDR3 extends over 16 amino acids. Trimming removed 4 bases at V and 1 base at J, with 14 bases between. Germline lookup yields CDR1 SNHLY and CDR2 FYNNEI. The DNA for the CDR3 is TGTGCCAGCAGTGTCGGGGGGGGCGCGAGCAATCAGCCCCAGCATTTT. It specifies CASSVGGGASNQPQHF.

The chain combines TRBV21-1 with TRBJ2-5; the table's TRBD1 call for D was not verified on the DNA. TRBV21-1 is a pseudogene. The CDR3 contains 16 residues. The CDR3 DNA is TGTGCCAGCAGCAAAGGAGGCAGGGGGCTTCAAGAGACCCAGTACTTC. Its protein is CASSKGGRGLQETQYF.

The chain is built from TRBV5-1 and TRBJ2-1; TRBD1 or TRBD2 may be the D gene (5 bases each). The germline V gene has CDR1 SGHRS and CDR2 YFSETQ. This CDR3 contains 17 residues. V was pared by 3 bases and J by 0 bases, with 16 bases between. CDR3 sequence (DNA): TGCGCCAGCAGCTCTCCCTCCGGGACGAGCTCCTACAATGAGCAGTTCTTC. Translation: CASSSPSGTSSYNEQFF. Combining the CDR3 with reference TRBV5-1 and TRBJ2-1 gives the whole variable domain KAGVTQTPRYLIKTRGQQVTLSCSPISGHRSVSWYQQTPGQGLQFLFEYFSETQRNKGNFPGRFSGRQFSNSRSEMNVSTLELGDSALYLCASSSPSGTSSYNEQFFGPGTRLTVL.

The V gene is TRBV6-5, the J gene TRBJ1-1; tentative D call: TRBD1 (6 bases). Looked up from germline, CDR1 is MNHEY and CDR2 is SVGAGI. The CDR3 covers 14 residues. With 4 bases removed from V and 1 base from J, the gap between germline ends came to 10 bases. CDR3 in amino acids: CASSSLTGNTEAFF. CDR3 nucleotides: TGTGCCAGCAGTTCATTGACAGGGAACACTGAAGCTTTCTTT.

The rearrangement uses TRBV5-6 and TRBJ1-2; TRBD1 might be the D (6 bases). Per germline, CDR1 SGHDT and CDR2 YYEEEE. The CDR3 consists of 15 residues. The germline V and J ends were trimmed by 2 bases and 6 bases, with 17 bases remaining between them. The CDR3 coding sequence is TGTGCCAGCAGCTTCACAGGGTTCTCTTTGGATGGCTACACCTTC. Translating gives CASSFTGFSLDGYTF.

The chain couples TRBV6-4 to TRBJ2-2, with D uncertain. Germline CDR1 and CDR2: MRHNA and SNTAGT. The V end was cut by 2 bases, the J end by 0 bases, with 13 bases between. CDR3 size: 17 residues. The CDR3 bases are TGTGCCAGCAGTGACCCCCAGTGGATCGCGAACACCGGGGAGCTGTTTTTT. It translates to CASSDPQWIANTGELFF.

This clone was detected a few times. The rearrangement joins TRBV5-3 to TRBJ1-5; 7 bases map to TRBD1. TRBV5-3 is placed among ORFs of uncertain function. The ends lost 0 bases at V and 1 base at J; junction bases unmatched: 7. This CDR3 comprises 17 residues. The CDR3: CARSLGQGTDSNQPQHF. CDR3 nucleotides: TGTGCCAGAAGCTTGGGGCAGGGGACAGACAGCAATCAGCCCCAGCATTTT.

This rearrangement joins TRBV15 to TRBJ1-1; 7 bases fit TRBD1. The CDR3 consists of 14 residues. Germline V gene lookup returns CDR1 LNHNV and CDR2 YYDKDF (reference sequence). The V and J ends lost 4 bases and 5 bases, in that order; junction bases with no gene match: 7. CDR3 loop: CATSTKGARTEAFF. The CDR3 DNA follows: TGTGCCACCAGCACCAAGGGGGCGAGGACTGAAGCTTTCTTT.

This sequence joins TRBV11-2 and TRBJ2-3; 7 nucleotides line up with TRBD2. V lost 2 bases and J lost 5; bases outside the gene matches: 7. The CDR3 extends over 15 amino acids. The V gene's germline CDR1 is SGHAT and CDR2 FQNNGV. CDR3 DNA: TGTGCCAGCAGCTTAATGTCAGCGGGGTTAGATACGCAGTATTTT. Protein product: CASSLMSAGLDTQYF.

The chain has TRBV6-1 and TRBJ1-5, with D tentatively TRBD1 (6 bases). Trimming pared 2 bases from V and 2 bases from J, leaving 10 bases between. Germline V gene sequence: CDR1 MNHNS, CDR2 SASEGT. The CDR3 runs to 15 residues. CDR3 coding DNA: TGTGCCAGCAGTGAATTACAGGGAGGCAATCAGCCCCAGCATTTT. Translating it yields CASSELQGGNQPQHF.

The CDR3 region has the DNA TGTGCCAGCAGCGTAAGCCCGGCAACTAATGAAAAACTGTTTTTT. It specifies CASSVSPATNEKLFF. The genes are TRBV9 and TRBJ1-4; D ambiguous. The V and J ends lost 1 base and 0 bases respectively, with 7 bases between them. CDR1 and CDR2 from the germline V gene are SGDLS and YYNGEE. This CDR3 has 15 residues.

This clone was found once. V usage is TRBV11-2 and J usage is TRBJ1-5; a weak D match, TRBD1 (5 bases). The V and J ends lost 1 base and 5 bases respectively, with 12 bases between them. This CDR3 has 15 amino acids. Germline V gene lookup returns CDR1 SGHAT and CDR2 FQNNGV. The CDR3 coding sequence is TGTGCCAGCAGCTTAGGGGACCGGGCCTATCAGCCCCAGCATTTT. Protein sequence: CASSLGDRAYQPQHF.

CDR3 sequence (DNA): TGTGCCAGCAGCCTACCGACAGGTTTGATGAACACTGAAGCTTTCTTT. This sequence encodes CASSLPTGLMNTEAFF. This chain uses TRBV11-2 with TRBJ1-1, with a tentative D call TRBD1 (6 bases). The CDR3 consists of 16 residues. Trimming removed 5 bases at V and 0 bases at J, with 16 bases between. The germline V gene has CDR1 SGHAT and CDR2 FQNNGV.

This chain uses TRBV7-9 with TRBJ2-7, with D perhaps matching TRBD2 (5 bases). Looked up from germline, CDR1 is SEHNR and CDR2 is FQNEAQ (reference sequence). The CDR3 length is 15 residues. Trimming removed 4 bases at V and 0 bases at J, with 13 bases between. CDR3 sequence reads: CASSSQLDVSYEQYF. In nucleotides, the CDR3 is TGTGCCAGCAGCTCCCAACTAGACGTCTCCTACGAGCAGTACTTC.